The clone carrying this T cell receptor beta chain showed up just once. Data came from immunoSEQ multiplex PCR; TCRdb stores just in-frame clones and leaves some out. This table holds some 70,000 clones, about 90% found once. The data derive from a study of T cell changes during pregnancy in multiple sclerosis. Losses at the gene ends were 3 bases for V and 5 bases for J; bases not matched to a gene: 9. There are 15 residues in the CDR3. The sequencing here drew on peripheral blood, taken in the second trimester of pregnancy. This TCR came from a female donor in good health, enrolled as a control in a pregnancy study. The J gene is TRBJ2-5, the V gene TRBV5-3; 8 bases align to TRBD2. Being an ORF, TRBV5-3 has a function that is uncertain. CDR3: CARSSKREKRETQYF. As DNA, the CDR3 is TGTGCCAGAAGCTCAAAGCGGGAGAAGAGGGAGACCCAGTACTTC.